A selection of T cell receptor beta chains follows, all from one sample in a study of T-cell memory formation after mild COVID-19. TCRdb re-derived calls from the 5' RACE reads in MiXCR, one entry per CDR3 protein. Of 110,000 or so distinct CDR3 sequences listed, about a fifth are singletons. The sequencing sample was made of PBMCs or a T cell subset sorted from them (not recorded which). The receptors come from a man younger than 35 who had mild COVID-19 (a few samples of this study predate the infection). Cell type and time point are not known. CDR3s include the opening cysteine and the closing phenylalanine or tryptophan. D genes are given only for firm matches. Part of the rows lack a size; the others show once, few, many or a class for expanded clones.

cdr3_aa: CASSPLAGGSGYGYTF
cdr3_nt: TGTGCCAGTAGTCCCTTAGCGGGGGGCTCTGGCTATGGCTACACCTTC
v_call: TRBV19
d_call: NA
clone_size: NA
j_call: TRBJ1-2

cdr3_aa: CASSTVGYTF
cdr3_nt: TGTGCCAGCAGTACAGTCGGCTACACCTTC
v_call: TRBV2
d_call: NA
clone_size: NA
j_call: TRBJ1-2

cdr3_aa: CASSRGAYGVNEQFF
cdr3_nt: TGTGCCAGCAGTCGCGGGGCATATGGAGTTAATGAGCAGTTCTTC
v_call: TRBV7-9
d_call: NA
clone_size: NA
j_call: TRBJ2-1

cdr3_aa: CASSYSIFFELFF
cdr3_nt: TGTGCCAGCAGTTACTCGATCTTCTTTGAGCTGTTTTTT
v_call: TRBV6-2/TRBV6-3
d_call: NA
clone_size: NA
j_call: TRBJ2-2

cdr3_aa: CASSLESALEGYTF
cdr3_nt: TGTGCCAGCAGCTTAGAGTCAGCTTTAGAAGGCTACACCTTC
v_call: TRBV7-9
d_call: NA
clone_size: NA
j_call: TRBJ1-2

cdr3_aa: CASSPDLYNEQFF
cdr3_nt: TGCGCCAGCAGCCCAGATCTTTACAATGAGCAGTTCTTC
v_call: TRBV4-1
d_call: NA
clone_size: NA
j_call: TRBJ2-1

cdr3_aa: CASRPPTNSPLHF
cdr3_nt: TGTGCCAGCAGACCTCCCACAAATTCACCCCTCCACTTT
v_call: TRBV27
d_call: NA
clone_size: NA
j_call: TRBJ1-6

cdr3_aa: CASSYDLGERAEQYF
cdr3_nt: TGTGCCAGCAGCTACGACTTGGGAGAGAGAGCCGAGCAGTACTTC
v_call: TRBV7-9
d_call: NA
clone_size: NA
j_call: TRBJ2-7

cdr3_aa: CASGPQFF
cdr3_nt: TGTGCCAGCGGACCACAGTTCTTC
v_call: TRBV27
d_call: NA
clone_size: NA
j_call: TRBJ2-1

cdr3_aa: CASSSPGEDYGYTF
cdr3_nt: TGTGCCAGCAGCTCCCCAGGAGAGGACTATGGCTACACCTTC
v_call: TRBV7-2
d_call: NA
clone_size: NA
j_call: TRBJ1-2

cdr3_aa: CSVEGGMNTEAFF
cdr3_nt: TGCAGCGTTGAGGGGGGCATGAACACTGAAGCTTTCTTT
v_call: TRBV29-1
d_call: NA
clone_size: NA
j_call: TRBJ1-1

cdr3_aa: CASSYSSGVHTQYF
cdr3_nt: TGTGCCAGCAGTTACTCGTCGGGGGTCCATACGCAGTATTTT
v_call: TRBV6-5
d_call: NA
clone_size: few
j_call: TRBJ2-3

cdr3_aa: CATSDRGLAGFQETQYF
cdr3_nt: TGTGCCACCAGTGATCGAGGACTAGCGGGCTTCCAAGAGACCCAGTACTTC
v_call: TRBV24-1
d_call: TRBD2
clone_size: NA
j_call: TRBJ2-5

cdr3_aa: CASSLRQGRNTEAFF
cdr3_nt: TGTGCCAGCAGTTTAAGGCAGGGTCGGAACACTGAAGCTTTCTTT
v_call: TRBV27
d_call: NA
clone_size: NA
j_call: TRBJ1-1

cdr3_aa: CASSLAVLSYNEQFF
cdr3_nt: TGCGCCAGCTCCTTAGCGGTCCTCTCCTACAATGAGCAGTTCTTC
v_call: TRBV5-1
d_call: NA
clone_size: many
j_call: TRBJ2-1

cdr3_aa: CASSASGGVTDTQYF
cdr3_nt: TGTGCCAGCAGCGCTAGCGGGGGGGTCACAGATACGCAGTATTTT
v_call: TRBV7-9
d_call: TRBD2
clone_size: NA
j_call: TRBJ2-3

cdr3_aa: CASSRGPGEPQHF
cdr3_nt: TGCGCCAGCAGCCGCGGCCCCGGAGAGCCCCAGCATTTT
v_call: TRBV4-1
d_call: NA
clone_size: NA
j_call: TRBJ1-5

cdr3_aa: CASSPLLGTRFDTQYF
cdr3_nt: TGTGCCAGCAGTCCCCTGCTGGGGACCAGATTTGATACGCAGTATTTT
v_call: TRBV7-9
d_call: NA
clone_size: few
j_call: TRBJ2-3

cdr3_aa: CASSSGTGAWEQYF
cdr3_nt: TGTGCCAGCAGCTCCGGGACAGGGGCCTGGGAGCAGTACTTC
v_call: TRBV7-7
d_call: TRBD1
clone_size: NA
j_call: TRBJ2-7

cdr3_aa: CASSFGGQNILYGYTF
cdr3_nt: TGTGCCAGCAGCTTTGGGGGACAGAATATTCTCTATGGCTACACCTTC
v_call: TRBV7-9
d_call: TRBD1
clone_size: few
j_call: TRBJ1-2

cdr3_aa: CASSFTGTSESYEQYF
cdr3_nt: TGTGCCAGCAGTTTCACCGGGACTAGCGAGTCCTACGAGCAGTACTTC
v_call: TRBV12-3/TRBV12-4
d_call: TRBD2
clone_size: NA
j_call: TRBJ2-7

cdr3_aa: CASSQKVTEAFF
cdr3_nt: TGTGCCAGCAGCCAGAAGGTCACTGAAGCTTTCTTT
v_call: TRBV7-8
d_call: NA
clone_size: NA
j_call: TRBJ1-1

cdr3_aa: CASSYSGGWGPEYF
cdr3_nt: TGTGCCAGCAGTTACTCGGGTGGATGGGGACCGGAGTACTTC
v_call: TRBV6-5
d_call: NA
clone_size: few
j_call: TRBJ2-5

cdr3_aa: CSARGSGQGSYNEQFF
cdr3_nt: TGCAGTGCTAGAGGATCCGGACAGGGATCCTACAATGAGCAGTTCTTC
v_call: TRBV20-1
d_call: TRBD1
clone_size: few
j_call: TRBJ2-1

cdr3_aa: CASRPPQGFVNEQFF
cdr3_nt: TGTGCTAGTCGCCCCCCACAGGGATTCGTCAATGAGCAGTTCTTC
v_call: TRBV12-5
d_call: NA
clone_size: NA
j_call: TRBJ2-1

cdr3_aa: CASSSDRPYSGANVLTF
cdr3_nt: TGTGCCAGCAGCTCGGACAGGCCCTACTCTGGGGCCAACGTCCTGACTTTC
v_call: TRBV5-5
d_call: TRBD1
clone_size: NA
j_call: TRBJ2-6